This T cell receptor (beta chain) was identified during a study of T cell repertoires in cytomegalovirus infection. Study results and caveats: Ex vivo responses were dominated by HLA-C-restricted CMV-specific TCR beta clonotypes.

About this clonotype itself: What it binds is not known. Given a much more abundant clone one base away, this may be a read error.

TCRdb independently ran MiXCR on the reads; one entry per CDR3 protein. The data show nearly 650,000 distinct CDR3 sequences, 20% to 30% seen once. The specimen was CD8+ T cells from PBMCs. The receptor's source is a human donor in good health (CMV status not recorded). Some clones in this sample may be carry-over from other donors' samples.

CDR3: CASSLGQKAFF. In DNA form, the CDR3 reads TGTGCCAGCAGCTTAGGACAGAAAGCTTTCTTT. The chain links TRBV5-4 to TRBJ1-1, with TRBD1 as a possible D gene (6 bases). Trimming cost V 2 bases and J 9 bases, with 8 bases left between them. Looked up from germline, CDR1 is SGHNT and CDR2 is YYREEE (reference sequence). The CDR3 is 11 residues long.